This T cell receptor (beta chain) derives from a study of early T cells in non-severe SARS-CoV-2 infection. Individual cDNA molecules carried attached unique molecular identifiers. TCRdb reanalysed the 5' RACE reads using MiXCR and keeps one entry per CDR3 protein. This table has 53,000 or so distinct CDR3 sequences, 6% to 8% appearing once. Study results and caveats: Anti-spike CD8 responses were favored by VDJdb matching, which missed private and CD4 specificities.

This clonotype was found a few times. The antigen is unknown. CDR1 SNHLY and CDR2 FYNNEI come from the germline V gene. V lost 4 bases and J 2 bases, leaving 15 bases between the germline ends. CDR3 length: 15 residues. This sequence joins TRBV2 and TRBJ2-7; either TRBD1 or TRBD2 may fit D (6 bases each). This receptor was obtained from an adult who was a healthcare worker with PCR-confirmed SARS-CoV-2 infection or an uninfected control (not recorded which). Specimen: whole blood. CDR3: CASSVSPGGAYEQYF. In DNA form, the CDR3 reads TGTGCCAGCAGTGTGTCTCCCGGGGGCGCCTACGAGCAGTACTTC.